A single TCR beta chain is shown here with its context. This CDR3 is 15 amino acids long. The germline V gene encodes CDR1 MNHNS and CDR2 SASEGT. V dropped 2 bases and J dropped 0 bases, with 11 bases sitting between them. Participants were aged about 18 to 100 years from about two dozen US areas. The sample comes from a study of blood T cell repertoires in COVID-19. Whole-study context: The cDNA or gDNA used as material had been derived from T cells, B-cell-depleted T cells, or PBMCs.

Per the original methods: Amplified reference gene primers provided the basis for estimating nucleated cell counts. Sequencing used immunoSEQ multiplex PCR; TCRdb keeps in-frame clones, though not all of them. V, J and clone size are those of that table, while D and trimming were read from the DNA. Of about 250,000 clones listed, 80% to 90% were seen once; the top ten hold over 1.5%. The chain joins TRBV6-1 to TRBJ2-7; D gene ambiguous. This receptor was obtained from a middle-aged man who had recovered from COVID-19. Sequenced: PBMCs or T cells enriched from blood (not recorded which). The DNA for the CDR3 is TGTGCCAGCAGTGAAAGAGGTCTCCGCTCCTACGAGCAGTACTTC. It encodes CASSERGLRSYEQYF.